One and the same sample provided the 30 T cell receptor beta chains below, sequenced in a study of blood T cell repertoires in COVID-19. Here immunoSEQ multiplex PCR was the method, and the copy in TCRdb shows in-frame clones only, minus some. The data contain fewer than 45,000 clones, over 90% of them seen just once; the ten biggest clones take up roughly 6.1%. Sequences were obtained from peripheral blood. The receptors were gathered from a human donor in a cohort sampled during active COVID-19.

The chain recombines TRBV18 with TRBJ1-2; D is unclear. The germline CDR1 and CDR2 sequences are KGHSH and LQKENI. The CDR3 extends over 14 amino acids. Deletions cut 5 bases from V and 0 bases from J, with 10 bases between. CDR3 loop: CASSTSGTNYGYTF. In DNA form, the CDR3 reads TGTGCCAGCTCAACGTCCGGGACTAACTATGGCTACACCTTC.

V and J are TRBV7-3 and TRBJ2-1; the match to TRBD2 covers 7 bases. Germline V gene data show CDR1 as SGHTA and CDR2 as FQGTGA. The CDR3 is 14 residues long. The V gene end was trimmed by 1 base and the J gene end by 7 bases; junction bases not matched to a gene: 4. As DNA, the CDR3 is TGTGCCAGCAGCTTAAGCGGGAGACGGAATGAGCAGTTCTTC. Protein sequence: CASSLSGRRNEQFF.

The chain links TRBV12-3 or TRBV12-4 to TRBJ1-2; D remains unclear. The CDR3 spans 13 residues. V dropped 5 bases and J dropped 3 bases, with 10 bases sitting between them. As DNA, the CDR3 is TGTGCCAGCAGTATCCAGGTGGACTATGGCTACACCTTC. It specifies CASSIQVDYGYTF.

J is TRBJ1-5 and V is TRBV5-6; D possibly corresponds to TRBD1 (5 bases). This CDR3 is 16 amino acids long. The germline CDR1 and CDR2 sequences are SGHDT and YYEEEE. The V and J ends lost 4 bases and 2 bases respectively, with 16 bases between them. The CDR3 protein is CASSAGAGLGNQPQHF. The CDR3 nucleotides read TGTGCCAGCAGCGCGGGTGCGGGGCTTGGCAATCAGCCCCAGCATTTT.

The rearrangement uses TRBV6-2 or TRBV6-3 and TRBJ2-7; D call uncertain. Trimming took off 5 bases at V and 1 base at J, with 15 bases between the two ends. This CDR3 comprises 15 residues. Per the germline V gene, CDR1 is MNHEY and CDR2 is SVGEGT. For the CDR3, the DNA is TGTGCCAGCAGTGAGGCTTTAATTGGATCCTACGAGCAGTACTTC. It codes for CASSEALIGSYEQYF.

In DNA form, the CDR3 reads TGTGCCAGCAGTCCCCAATTCACAGGGGTCGGTTCACCCCTCCACTTT. It yields the protein CASSPQFTGVGSPLHF. The chain recombines TRBV27 with TRBJ1-6; TRBD1 matches at 7 bases. With 5 bases clipped from V and 9 bases from J, the junction kept 13 bases outside the gene matches. The CDR3 consists of 16 residues. Germline V gene data show CDR1 as MNHEY and CDR2 as SMNVEV (reference sequence).

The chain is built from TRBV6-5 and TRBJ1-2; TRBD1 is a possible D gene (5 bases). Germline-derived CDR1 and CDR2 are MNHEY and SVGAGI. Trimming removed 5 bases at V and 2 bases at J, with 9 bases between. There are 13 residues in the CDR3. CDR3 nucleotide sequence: TGTGCCAGCAGTCCGGGGGGGAACTATGGCTACACCTTC. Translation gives CASSPGGNYGYTF.

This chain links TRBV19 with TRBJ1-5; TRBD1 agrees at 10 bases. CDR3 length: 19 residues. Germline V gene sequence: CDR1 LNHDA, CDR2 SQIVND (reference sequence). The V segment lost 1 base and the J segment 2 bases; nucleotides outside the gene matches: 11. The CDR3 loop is CASSIVGGQGRSGNQPQHF. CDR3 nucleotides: TGTGCCAGTAGTATAGTGGGGGGACAGGGGAGGAGTGGCAATCAGCCCCAGCATTTT.

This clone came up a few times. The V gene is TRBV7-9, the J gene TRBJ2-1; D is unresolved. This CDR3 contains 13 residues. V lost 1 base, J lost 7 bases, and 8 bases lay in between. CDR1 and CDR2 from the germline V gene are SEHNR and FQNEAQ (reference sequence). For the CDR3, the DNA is TGTGCCAGCAGCTTAGGGAGTAAGAATGAGCAGTTCTTC. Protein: CASSLGSKNEQFF.

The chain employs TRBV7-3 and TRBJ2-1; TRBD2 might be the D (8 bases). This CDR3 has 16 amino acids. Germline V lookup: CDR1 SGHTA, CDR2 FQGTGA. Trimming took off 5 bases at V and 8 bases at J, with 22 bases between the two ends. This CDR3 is CASSHRGLGSVDEQFF. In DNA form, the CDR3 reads TGTGCCAGCAGCCACAGGGGACTAGGCTCCGTTGATGAGCAGTTCTTC.

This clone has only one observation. The CDR3 DNA sequence: TGCGCCAGCAGCCGAGGAGACTGGAGCTCCTACAATGAGCAGTTCTTC. Protein: CASSRGDWSSYNEQFF. This chain joins TRBV4-1 and TRBJ2-1; D is ambiguous. The V end was cut by 4 bases, the J end by 0 bases, with 13 bases between. This CDR3 region has 16 residues. Germline CDR1 is MGHRA and CDR2 is YSYEKL.

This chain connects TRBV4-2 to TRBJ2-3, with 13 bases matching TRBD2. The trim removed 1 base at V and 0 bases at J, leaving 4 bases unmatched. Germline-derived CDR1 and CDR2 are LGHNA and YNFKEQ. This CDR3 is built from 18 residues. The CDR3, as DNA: TGTGCCAGCAGCCAAGGGACTAGCGGGGGCACTAGCACAGATACGCAGTATTTT. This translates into CASSQGTSGGTSTDTQYF.

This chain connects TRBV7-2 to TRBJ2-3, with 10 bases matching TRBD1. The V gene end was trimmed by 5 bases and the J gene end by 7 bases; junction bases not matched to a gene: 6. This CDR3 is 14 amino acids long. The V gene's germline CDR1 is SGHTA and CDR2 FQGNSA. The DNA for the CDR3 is TGTGCCAGCAGCCTGCGGGACAGGGGTAATACGCAGTATTTT. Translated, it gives CASSLRDRGNTQYF. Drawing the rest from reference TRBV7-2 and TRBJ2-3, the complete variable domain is GAGVSQSPSNKVTEKGKDVELRCDPISGHTALYWYRQSLGQGLEFLIYFQGNSAPDKSGLPSDRFSAERTGGSVSTLTIQRTQQEDSAVYLCASSLRDRGNTQYFGPGTRLTVL.

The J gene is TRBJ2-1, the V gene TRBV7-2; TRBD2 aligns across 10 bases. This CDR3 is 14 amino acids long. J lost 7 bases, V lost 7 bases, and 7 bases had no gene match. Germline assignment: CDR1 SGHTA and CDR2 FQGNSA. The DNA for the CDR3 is TGTGCCAGCACCTTGGGACTAGCGAGTAATGAGCAGTTCTTC. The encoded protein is CASTLGLASNEQFF.

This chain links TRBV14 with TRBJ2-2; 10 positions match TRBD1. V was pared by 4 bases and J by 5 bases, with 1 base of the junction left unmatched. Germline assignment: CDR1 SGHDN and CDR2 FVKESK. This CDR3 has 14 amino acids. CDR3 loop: CASSRDRGTGELFF. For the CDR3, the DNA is TGTGCCAGCAGCCGGGACAGGGGAACCGGGGAGCTGTTTTTT.

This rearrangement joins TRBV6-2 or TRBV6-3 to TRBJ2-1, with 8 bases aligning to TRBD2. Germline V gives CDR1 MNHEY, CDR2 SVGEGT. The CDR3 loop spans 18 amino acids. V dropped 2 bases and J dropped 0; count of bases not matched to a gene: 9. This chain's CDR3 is CASSYPVVAGYSYNEQFF. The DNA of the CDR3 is TGTGCCAGCAGTTACCCGGTGGTAGCGGGGTACTCCTACAATGAGCAGTTCTTC.

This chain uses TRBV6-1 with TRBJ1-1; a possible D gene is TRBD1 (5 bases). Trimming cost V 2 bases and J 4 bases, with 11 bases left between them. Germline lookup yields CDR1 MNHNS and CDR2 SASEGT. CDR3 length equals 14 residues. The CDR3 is CASSETFQGTEAFF. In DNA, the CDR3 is TGTGCCAGCAGTGAAACATTTCAGGGCACTGAAGCTTTCTTT.

CDR3 amino acids: CASTLRGARETQYF. The CDR3, as DNA: TGTGCCAGCACCTTGCGGGGGGCCCGGGAGACCCAGTACTTC. The chain links TRBV11-2 to TRBJ2-5; 8 nucleotides line up with TRBD2. CDR1 is SGHAT, CDR2 FQNNGV, per germline. This CDR3 region has 14 residues. V lost 7 bases, J lost 5 bases, and 9 bases stayed unmatched.

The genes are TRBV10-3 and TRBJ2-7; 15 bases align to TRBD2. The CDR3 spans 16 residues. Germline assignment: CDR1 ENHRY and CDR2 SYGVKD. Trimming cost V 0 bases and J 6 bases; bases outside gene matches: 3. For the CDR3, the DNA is TGTGCCATCAGTGAGTCAAGGACTAGCGGGAGGGCCGAGCAGTACTTC. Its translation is CAISESRTSGRAEQYF.

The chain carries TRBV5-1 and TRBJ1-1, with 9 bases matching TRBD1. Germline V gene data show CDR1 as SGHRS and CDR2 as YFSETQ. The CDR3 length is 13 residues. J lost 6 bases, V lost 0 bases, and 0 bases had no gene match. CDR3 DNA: TGCGCCAGCAGCTTGGGGGACAGGGCTGAAGCTTTCTTT. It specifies CASSLGDRAEAFF. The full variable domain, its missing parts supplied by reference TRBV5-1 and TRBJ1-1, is KAGVTQTPRYLIKTRGQQVTLSCSPISGHRSVSWYQQTPGQGLQFLFEYFSETQRNKGNFPGRFSGRQFSNSRSEMNVSTLELGDSALYLCASSLGDRAEAFFGQGTRLTVV.

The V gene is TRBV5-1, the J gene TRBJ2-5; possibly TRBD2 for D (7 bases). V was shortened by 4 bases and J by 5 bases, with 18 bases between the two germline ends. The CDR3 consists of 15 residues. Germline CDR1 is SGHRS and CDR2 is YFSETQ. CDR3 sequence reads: CASSQSGGLGETQYF. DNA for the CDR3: TGCGCCAGCAGCCAATCCGGGGGGCTGGGGGAGACCCAGTACTTC.

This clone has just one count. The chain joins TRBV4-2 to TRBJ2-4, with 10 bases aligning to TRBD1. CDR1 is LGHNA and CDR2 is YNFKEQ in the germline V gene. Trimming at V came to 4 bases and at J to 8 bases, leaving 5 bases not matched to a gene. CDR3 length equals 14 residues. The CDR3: CASSRGQGVDIQYF. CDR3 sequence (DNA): TGTGCCAGCAGCCGTGGACAGGGGGTGGACATTCAGTACTTC.

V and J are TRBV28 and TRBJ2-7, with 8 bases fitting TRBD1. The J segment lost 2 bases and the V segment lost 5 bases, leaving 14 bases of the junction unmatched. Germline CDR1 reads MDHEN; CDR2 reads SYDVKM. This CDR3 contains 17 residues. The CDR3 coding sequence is TGTGCCAGCAGTCAATTCCCCCGGGACAGGAGCGCCTACGAGCAGTACTTC. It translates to CASSQFPRDRSAYEQYF.

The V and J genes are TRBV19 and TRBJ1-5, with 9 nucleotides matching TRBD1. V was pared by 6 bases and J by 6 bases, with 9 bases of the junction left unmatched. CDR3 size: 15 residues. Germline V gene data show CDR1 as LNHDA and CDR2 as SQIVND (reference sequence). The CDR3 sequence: CASRPGQGFPQPQHF. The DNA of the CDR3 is TGTGCCAGTAGACCGGGACAGGGTTTTCCTCAGCCCCAGCATTTT.

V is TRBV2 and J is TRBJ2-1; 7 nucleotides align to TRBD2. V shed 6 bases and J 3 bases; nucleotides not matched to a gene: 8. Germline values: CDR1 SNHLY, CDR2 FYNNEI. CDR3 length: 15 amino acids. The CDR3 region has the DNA TGTGCCAGCAGGCCGGAGACTAGCAGCTACAATGAGCAGTTCTTC. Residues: CASRPETSSYNEQFF.

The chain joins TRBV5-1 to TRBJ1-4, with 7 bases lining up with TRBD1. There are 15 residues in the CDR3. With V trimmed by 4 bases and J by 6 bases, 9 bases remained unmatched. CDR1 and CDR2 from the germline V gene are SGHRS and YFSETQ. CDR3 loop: CASSPYRDSDEKLFF. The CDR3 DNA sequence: TGCGCCAGCAGCCCCTACCGGGACAGCGATGAAAAACTGTTTTTT. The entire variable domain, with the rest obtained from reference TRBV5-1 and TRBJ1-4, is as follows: KAGVTQTPRYLIKTRGQQVTLSCSPISGHRSVSWYQQTPGQGLQFLFEYFSETQRNKGNFPGRFSGRQFSNSRSEMNVSTLELGDSALYLCASSPYRDSDEKLFFGSGTQLSVL.

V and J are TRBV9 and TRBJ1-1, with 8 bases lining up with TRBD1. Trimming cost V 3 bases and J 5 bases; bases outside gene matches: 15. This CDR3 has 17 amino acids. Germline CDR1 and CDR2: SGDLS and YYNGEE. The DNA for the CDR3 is TGTGCCAGCAGCGCCCACCACAGGACAGGGAAATCTACTGAAGCTTTCTTT. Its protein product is CASSAHHRTGKSTEAFF.

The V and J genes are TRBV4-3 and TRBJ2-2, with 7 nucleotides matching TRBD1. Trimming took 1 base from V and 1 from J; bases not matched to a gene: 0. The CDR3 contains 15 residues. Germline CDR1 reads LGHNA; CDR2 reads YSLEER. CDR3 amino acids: CASSQGDRNTGELFF. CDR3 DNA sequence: TGCGCCAGCAGCCAAGGGGACAGGAACACCGGGGAGCTGTTTTTT.

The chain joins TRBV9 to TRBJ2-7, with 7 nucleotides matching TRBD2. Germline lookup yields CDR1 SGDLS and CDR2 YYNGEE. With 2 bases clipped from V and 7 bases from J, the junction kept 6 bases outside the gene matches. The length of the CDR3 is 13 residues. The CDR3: CASSVAGEGEQYF. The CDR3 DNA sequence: TGTGCCAGCAGCGTGGCGGGAGAGGGTGAGCAGTACTTC.

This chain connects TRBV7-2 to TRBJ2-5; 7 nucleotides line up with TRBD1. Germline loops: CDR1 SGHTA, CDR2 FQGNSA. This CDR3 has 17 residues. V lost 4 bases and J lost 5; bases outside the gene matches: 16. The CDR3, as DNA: TGTGCCAGCAGCTCGAAATTCCCGGGACAGCCTGGGGAGACCCAGTACTTC. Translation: CASSSKFPGQPGETQYF.